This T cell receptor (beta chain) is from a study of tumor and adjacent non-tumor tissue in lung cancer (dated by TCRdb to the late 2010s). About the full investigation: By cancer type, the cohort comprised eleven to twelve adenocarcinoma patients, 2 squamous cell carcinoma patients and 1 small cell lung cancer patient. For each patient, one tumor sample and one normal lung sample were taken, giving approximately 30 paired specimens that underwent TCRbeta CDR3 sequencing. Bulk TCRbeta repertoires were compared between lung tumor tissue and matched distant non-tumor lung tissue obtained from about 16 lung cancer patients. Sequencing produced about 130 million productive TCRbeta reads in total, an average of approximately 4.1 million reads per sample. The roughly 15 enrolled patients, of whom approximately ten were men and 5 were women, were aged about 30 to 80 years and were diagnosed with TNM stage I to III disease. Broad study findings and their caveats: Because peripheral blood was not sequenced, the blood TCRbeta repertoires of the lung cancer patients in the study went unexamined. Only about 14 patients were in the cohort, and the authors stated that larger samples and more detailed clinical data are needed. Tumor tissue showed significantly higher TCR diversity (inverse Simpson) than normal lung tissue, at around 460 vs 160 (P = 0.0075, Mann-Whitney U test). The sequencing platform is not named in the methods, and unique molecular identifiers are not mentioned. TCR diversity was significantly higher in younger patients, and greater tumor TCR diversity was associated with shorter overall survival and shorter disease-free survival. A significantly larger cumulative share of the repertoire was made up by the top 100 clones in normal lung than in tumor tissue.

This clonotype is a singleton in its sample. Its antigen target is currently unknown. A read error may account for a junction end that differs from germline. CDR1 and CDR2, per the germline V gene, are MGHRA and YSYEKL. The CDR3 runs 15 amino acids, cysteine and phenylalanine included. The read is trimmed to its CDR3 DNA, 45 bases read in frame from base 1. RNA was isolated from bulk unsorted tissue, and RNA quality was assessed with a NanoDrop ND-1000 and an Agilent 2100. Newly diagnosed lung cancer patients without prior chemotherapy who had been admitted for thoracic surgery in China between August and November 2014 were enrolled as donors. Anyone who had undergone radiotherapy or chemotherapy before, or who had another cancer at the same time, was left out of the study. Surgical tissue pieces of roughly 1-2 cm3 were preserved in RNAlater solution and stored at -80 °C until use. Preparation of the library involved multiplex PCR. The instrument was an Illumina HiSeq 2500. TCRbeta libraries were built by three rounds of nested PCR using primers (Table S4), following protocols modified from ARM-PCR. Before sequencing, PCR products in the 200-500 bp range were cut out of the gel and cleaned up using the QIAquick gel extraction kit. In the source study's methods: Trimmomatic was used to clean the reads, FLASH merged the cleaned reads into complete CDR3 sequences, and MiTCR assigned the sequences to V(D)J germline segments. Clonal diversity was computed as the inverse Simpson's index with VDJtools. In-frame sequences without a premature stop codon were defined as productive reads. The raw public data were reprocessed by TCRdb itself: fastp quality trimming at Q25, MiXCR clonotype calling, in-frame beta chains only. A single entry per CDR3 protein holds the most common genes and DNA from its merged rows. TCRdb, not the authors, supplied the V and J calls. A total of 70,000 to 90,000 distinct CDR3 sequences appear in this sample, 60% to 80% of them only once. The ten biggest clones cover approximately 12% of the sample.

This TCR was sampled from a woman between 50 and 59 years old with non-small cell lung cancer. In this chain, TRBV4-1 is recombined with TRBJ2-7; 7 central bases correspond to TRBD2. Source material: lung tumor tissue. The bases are TGTGCCAGCAGCCAAGTCACCAGCGGGATCTACGAGCAGTACTTC. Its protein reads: CASSQVTSGIYEQYF.